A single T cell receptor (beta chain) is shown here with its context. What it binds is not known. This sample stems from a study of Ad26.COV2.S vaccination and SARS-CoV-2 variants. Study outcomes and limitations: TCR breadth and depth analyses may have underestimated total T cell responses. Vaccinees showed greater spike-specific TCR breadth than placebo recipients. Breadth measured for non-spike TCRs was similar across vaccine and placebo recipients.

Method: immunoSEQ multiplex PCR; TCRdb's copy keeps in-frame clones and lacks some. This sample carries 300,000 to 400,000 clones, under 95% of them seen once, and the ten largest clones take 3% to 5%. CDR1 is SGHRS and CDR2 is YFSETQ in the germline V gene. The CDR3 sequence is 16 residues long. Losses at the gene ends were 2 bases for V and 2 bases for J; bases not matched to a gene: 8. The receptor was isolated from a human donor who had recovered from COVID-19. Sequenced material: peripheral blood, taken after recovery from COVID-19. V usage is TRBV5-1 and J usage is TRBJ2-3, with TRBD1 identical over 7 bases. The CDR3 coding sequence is TGCGCCAGCAGCTTCCGGGACAGCTACCTCACAGATACGCAGTATTTT. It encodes CASSFRDSYLTDTQYF.